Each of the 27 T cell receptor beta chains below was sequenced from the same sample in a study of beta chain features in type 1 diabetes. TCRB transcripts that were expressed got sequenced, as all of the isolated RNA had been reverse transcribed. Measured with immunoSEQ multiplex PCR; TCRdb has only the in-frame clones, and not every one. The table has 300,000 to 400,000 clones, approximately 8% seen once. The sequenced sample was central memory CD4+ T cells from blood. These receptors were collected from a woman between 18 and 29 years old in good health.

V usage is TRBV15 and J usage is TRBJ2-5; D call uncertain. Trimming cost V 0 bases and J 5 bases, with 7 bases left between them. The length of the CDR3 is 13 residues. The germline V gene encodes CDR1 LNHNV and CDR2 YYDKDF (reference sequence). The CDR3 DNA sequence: TGTGCCACCAGCAGAGATCTAAGGGAGACCCAGTACTTC. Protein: CATSRDLRETQYF.

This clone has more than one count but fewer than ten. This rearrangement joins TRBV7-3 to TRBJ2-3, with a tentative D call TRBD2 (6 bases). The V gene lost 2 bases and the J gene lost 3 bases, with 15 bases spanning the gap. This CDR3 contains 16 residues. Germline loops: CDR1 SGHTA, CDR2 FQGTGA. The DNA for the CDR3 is TGTGCCAGCAGCTTACAAGCGGGTGGCCTAACAGATACGCAGTATTTT. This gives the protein CASSLQAGGLTDTQYF. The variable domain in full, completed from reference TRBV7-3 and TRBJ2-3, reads GAGVSQTPSNKVTEKGKYVELRCDPISGHTALYWYRQSLGQGPEFLIYFQGTGAADDSGLPNDRFFAVRPEGSVSTLKIQRTERGDSAVYLCASSLQAGGLTDTQYFGPGTRLTVL.

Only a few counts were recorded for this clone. The CDR3 reads CASSQGTPGDTEAFF. The CDR3 region has the DNA TGTGCCAGCAGCCAAGGGACTCCGGGGGACACTGAAGCTTTCTTT. The chain uses TRBV5-4 and TRBJ1-1; TRBD1 might be the D (5 bases). Germline V gene data show CDR1 as SGHNT and CDR2 as YYREEE (reference sequence). The CDR3 length is 15 residues. V gave up 4 bases and J gave up 3 bases, with 16 bases separating them.

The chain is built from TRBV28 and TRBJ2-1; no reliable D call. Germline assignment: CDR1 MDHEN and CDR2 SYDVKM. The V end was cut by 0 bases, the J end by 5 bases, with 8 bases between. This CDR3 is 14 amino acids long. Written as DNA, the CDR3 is TGTGCCAGCAGTTTATGGGCAGGTAACAATGAGCAGTTCTTC. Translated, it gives CASSLWAGNNEQFF.

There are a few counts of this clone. The CDR3 coding sequence is TGTGCCAGCAGCTTATCGCTGGGGATCGCCGAGCAGTACTTC. Encoded protein: CASSLSLGIAEQYF. This sequence joins TRBV7-9 and TRBJ2-7; no firm D call. The CDR3 is made up of 14 amino acids. Germline assignment: CDR1 SEHNR and CDR2 FQNEAQ (reference sequence). Trimming shortened V by 2 bases and J by 6 bases, and 14 bases separated the two germline ends.

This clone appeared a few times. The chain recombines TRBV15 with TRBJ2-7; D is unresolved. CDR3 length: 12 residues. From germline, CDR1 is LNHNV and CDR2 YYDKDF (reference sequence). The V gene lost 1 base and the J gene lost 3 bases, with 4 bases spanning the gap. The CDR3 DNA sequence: TGTGCCACCAGCAGAGCCCACTACGAGCAGTACTTC. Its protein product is CATSRAHYEQYF.

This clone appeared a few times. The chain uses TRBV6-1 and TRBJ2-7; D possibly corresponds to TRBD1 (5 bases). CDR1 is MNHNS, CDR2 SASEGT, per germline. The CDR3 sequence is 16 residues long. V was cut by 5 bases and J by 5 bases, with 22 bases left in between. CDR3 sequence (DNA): TGTGCCAGCAGTCAAGAGCAGGGTGCCCAGTTAAACGAGCAGTACTTC. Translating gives CASSQEQGAQLNEQYF.

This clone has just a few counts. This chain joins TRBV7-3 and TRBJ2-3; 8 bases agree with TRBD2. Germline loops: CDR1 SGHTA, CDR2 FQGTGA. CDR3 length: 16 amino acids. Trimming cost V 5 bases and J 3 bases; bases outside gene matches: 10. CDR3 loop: CASSPLPSGLTDTQYF. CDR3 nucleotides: TGTGCCAGCAGCCCTTTACCTAGCGGGTTGACAGATACGCAGTATTTT.

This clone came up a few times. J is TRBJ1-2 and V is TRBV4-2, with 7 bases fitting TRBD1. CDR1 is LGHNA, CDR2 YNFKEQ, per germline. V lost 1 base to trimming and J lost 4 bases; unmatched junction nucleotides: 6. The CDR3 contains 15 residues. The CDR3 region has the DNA TGTGCCAGCAGCCAAGCGGCAGGGGGTTCCTATGGCTACACCTTC. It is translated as CASSQAAGGSYGYTF.

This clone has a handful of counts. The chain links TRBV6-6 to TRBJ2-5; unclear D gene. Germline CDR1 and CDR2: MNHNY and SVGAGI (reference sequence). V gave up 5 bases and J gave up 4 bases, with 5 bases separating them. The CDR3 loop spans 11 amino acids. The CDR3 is CASSARETQYF. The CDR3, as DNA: TGTGCCAGCAGTGCACGAGAGACCCAGTACTTC.

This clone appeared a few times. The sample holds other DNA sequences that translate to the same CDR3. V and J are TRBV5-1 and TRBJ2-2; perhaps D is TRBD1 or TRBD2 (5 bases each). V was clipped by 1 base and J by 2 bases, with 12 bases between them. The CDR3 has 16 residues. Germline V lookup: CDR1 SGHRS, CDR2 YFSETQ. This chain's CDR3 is CASSLFPGPNTGELFF. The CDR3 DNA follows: TGCGCCAGCAGCTTGTTTCCGGGACCCAACACCGGGGAGCTGTTTTTT.

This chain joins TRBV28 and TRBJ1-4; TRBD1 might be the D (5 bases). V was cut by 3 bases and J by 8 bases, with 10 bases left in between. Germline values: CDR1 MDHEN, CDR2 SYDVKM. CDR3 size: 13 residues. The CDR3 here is CASSFVGEEKLFF. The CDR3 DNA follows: TGTGCCAGCAGTTTTGTAGGGGAGGAAAAACTGTTTTTT. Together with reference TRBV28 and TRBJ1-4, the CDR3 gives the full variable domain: DVKVTQSSRYLVKRTGEKVFLECVQDMDHENMFWYRQDPGLGLRLIYFSYDVKMKEKGDIPEGYSVSREKKERFSLILESASTNQTSMYLCASSFVGEEKLFFGSGTQLSVL.

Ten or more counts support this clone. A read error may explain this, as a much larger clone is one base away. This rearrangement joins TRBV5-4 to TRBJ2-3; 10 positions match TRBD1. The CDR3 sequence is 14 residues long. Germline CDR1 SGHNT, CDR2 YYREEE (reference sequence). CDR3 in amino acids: CASSPGQGADTQYF. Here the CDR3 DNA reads TGCGCCAGCAGCCCAGGACAGGGGGCAGATACGCAGTATTTT.

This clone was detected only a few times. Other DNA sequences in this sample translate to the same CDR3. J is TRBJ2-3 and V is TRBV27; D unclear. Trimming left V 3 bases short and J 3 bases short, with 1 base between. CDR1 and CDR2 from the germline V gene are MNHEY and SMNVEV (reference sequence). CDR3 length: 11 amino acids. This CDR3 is CASSLTDTQYF. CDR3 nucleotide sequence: TGTGCCAGCAGTTTGACAGATACGCAGTATTTT.

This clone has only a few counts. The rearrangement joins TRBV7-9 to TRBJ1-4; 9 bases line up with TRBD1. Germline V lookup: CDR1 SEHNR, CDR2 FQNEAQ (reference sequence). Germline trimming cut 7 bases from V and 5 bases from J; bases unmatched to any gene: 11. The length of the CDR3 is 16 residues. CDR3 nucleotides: TGTGCCAGCACCCAAAGTGAGGGACAGGGAAATGAAAAACTGTTTTTT. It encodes CASTQSEGQGNEKLFF.

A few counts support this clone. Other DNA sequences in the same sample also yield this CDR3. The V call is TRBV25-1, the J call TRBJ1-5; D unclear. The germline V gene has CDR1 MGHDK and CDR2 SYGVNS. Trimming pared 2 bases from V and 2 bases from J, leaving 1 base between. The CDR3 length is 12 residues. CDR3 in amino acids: CASSEGNQPQHF. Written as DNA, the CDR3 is TGTGCCAGCAGTGAAGGCAATCAGCCCCAGCATTTT.

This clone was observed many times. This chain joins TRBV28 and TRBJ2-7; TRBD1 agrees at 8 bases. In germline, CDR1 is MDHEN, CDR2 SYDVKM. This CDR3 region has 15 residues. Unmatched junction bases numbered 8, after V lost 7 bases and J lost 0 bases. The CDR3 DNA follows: TGTGCCAGCACCCCCATCGACAGGGGCTCCTACGAGCAGTACTTC. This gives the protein CASTPIDRGSYEQYF. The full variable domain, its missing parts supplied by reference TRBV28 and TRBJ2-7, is DVKVTQSSRYLVKRTGEKVFLECVQDMDHENMFWYRQDPGLGLRLIYFSYDVKMKEKGDIPEGYSVSREKKERFSLILESASTNQTSMYLCASTPIDRGSYEQYFGPGTRLTVT.

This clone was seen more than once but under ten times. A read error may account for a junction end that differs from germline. CDR3 residues: CASSHRTGGGEKLFF. The CDR3 region has the DNA TGCGCCAGCAGCCACCGAACAGGGGGCGGAGAAAAACTGTTTTTT. The chain carries TRBV7-9 and TRBJ1-4; TRBD1 matches at 9 bases. The length of the CDR3 is 15 residues. Looked up from germline, CDR1 is SEHNR and CDR2 is FQNEAQ (reference sequence).

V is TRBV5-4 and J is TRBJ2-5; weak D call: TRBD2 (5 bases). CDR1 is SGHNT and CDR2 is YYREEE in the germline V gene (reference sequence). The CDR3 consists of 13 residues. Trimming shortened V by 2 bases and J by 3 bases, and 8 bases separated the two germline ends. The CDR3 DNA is TGTGCCAGCAGCTTTACCGGGGAAGAGACCCAGTACTTC. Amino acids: CASSFTGEETQYF. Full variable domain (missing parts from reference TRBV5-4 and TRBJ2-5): ETGVTQSPTHLIKTRGQQVTLRCSSQSGHNTVSWYQQALGQGPQFIFQYYREEENGRGNFPPRFSGLQFPNYSSELNVNALELDDSALYLCASSFTGEETQYFGPGTRLLVL.

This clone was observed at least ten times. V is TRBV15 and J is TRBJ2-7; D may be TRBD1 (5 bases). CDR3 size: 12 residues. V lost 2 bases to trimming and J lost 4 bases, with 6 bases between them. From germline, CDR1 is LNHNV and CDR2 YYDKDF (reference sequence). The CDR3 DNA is TGTGCCACCAGCAGACAGGGATACGAGCAGTACTTC. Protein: CATSRQGYEQYF.

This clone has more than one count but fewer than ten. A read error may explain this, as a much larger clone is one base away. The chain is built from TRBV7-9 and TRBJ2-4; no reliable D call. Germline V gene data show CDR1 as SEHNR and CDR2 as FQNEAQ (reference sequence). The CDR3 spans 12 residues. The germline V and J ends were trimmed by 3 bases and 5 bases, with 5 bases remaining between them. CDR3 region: CASSLDQNIQYF. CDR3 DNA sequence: TGTGCCAGCAGCTTGGACCAAAACATTCAGTACTTC. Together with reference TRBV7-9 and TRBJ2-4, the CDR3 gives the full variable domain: DTGVSQNPRHKITKRGQNVTFRCDPISEHNRLYWYRQTLGQGPEFLTYFQNEAQLEKSRLLSDRFSAERPKGSFSTLEIQRTEQGDSAMYLCASSLDQNIQYFGAGTRLSVL.

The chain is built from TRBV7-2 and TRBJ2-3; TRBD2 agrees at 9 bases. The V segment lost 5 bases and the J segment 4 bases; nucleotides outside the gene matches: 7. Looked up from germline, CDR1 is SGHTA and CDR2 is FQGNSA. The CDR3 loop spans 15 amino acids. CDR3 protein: CASSDQAGGADTQYF. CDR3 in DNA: TGTGCCAGCAGCGACCAAGCGGGAGGTGCAGATACGCAGTATTTT.

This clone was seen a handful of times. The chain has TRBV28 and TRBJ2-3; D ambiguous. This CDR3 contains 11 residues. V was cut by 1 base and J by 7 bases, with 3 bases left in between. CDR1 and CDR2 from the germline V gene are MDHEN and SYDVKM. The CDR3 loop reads CASSLSNTQYF. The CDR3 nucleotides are TGTGCCAGCAGTTTATCAAATACGCAGTATTTT.

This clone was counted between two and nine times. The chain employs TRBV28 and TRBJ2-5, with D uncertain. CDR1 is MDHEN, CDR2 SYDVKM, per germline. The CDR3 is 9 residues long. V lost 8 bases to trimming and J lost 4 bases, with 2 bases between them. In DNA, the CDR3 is TGTGCCAGCGGAGAGACCCAGTACTTC. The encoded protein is CASGETQYF. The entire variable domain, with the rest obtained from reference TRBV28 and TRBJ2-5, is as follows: DVKVTQSSRYLVKRTGEKVFLECVQDMDHENMFWYRQDPGLGLRLIYFSYDVKMKEKGDIPEGYSVSREKKERFSLILESASTNQTSMYLCASGETQYFGPGTRLLVL.

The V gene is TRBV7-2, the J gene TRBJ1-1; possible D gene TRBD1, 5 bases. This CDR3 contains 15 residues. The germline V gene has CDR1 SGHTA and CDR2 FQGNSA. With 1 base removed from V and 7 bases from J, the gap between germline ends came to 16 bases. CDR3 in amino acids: CASSLETGPSYEAFF. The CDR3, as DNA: TGTGCCAGCAGCTTAGAGACGGGACCCTCCTATGAAGCTTTCTTT.

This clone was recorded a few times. The CDR3 DNA sequence: TGTGCCAGCAGTTTTCAGGGGACGGGTCAGCCCCAGCATTTT. Its translation: CASSFQGTGQPQHF. The rearrangement uses TRBV27 and TRBJ1-5, with D perhaps TRBD1 (6 bases). Germline-derived CDR1 and CDR2 are MNHEY and SMNVEV (reference sequence). Trimming pared 3 bases from V and 6 bases from J, leaving 12 bases between. The CDR3 contains 14 residues.

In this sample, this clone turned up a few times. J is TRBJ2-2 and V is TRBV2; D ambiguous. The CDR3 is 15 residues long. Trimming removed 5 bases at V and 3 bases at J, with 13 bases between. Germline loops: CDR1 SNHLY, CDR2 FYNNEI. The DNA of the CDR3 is TGTGCCAGCAGTTTTGGTGGCACCCACACCGGGGAGCTGTTTTTT. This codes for CASSFGGTHTGELFF.